Only one count was recorded for the clone carrying this TCR beta chain. The sample belongs to a study of blood T cell repertoires in COVID-19. Study-level background: Nucleic acid was either cDNA or gDNA, and it came from T cells, B-cell-depleted T cells, or PBMCs.

The V segment lost 0 bases and the J segment 0 bases; nucleotides outside the gene matches: 12. This CDR3 is built from 20 residues. Germline V lookup: CDR1 SGHTA, CDR2 FQGNSA. In the source study's methods: Reference gene primer amplification gave nucleated cell count estimates. Sequenced by immunoSEQ multiplex PCR; TCRdb stores in-frame clones only, minus some. The D gene and trimming were derived from the DNA, and the V and J assignments and clone size from that table. The sample shows 110,000 or so clones, around 80% of them seen only once. The specimen sequenced was peripheral blood. The chain has TRBV7-2 and TRBJ1-5; 9 bases match TRBD1. The clonotype was recovered from a man between 65 and 79 years old with acute or convalescent COVID-19. CDR3 DNA sequence: TGTGCCAGCAGCTTAGCGGCCGGGACAGGGTTCCTTTATAGCAATCAGCCCCAGCATTTT. Translation: CASSLAAGTGFLYSNQPQHF.